The T cell receptor (beta chain) described here comes from a study of long-term antiretroviral therapy in people with HIV. Researchers report immunoSEQ v3.0 was run at survey level. Using immunoSEQ multiplex PCR, the repertoire was profiled, and TCRdb retains in-frame clones only, with some absent. The sample carries about 43,000 clones, approximately 94% recorded once. The CDR3 is 11 amino acids. CDR1 is SNHLY and CDR2 is FYNNEI in the germline V gene. V lost 6 bases to trimming and J lost 3 bases, with 2 bases between them. Turning to this clone: The antigen is undetermined.

Study-level points and caveats: Dominance of pre-ART expanded clones persisted, fluctuating and often declining after ART.

V is TRBV2 and J is TRBJ2-2; D gene uncertain. The source material was unsorted PBMCs, sampled 9.2 years after starting antiretroviral therapy. This receptor was identified in a man between 25 and 39 years old with HIV. DNA for the CDR3: TGTGCCAGCAGGGACACCGGGGAGCTGTTTTTT. It encodes CASRDTGELFF.